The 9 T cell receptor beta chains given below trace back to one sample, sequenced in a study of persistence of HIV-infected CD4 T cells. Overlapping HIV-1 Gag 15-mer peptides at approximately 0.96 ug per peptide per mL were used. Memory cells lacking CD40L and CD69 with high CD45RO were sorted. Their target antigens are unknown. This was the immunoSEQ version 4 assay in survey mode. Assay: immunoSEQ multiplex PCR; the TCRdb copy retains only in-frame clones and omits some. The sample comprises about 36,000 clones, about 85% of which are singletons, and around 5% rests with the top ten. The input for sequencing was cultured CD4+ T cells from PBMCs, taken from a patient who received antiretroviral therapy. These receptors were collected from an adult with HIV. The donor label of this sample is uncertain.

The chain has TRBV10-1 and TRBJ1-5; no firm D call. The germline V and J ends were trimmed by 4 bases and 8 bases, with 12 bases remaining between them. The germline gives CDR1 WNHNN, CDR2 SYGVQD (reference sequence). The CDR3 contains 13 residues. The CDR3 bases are TGCGCCAGCAGTGCGAGGCCGCGGGAGCCCCAGCATTTT. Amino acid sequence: CASSARPREPQHF.

The CDR3 sequence is CASSQGLAGGRAEQFF. The CDR3 bases are TGTGCCAGCAGCCAAGGACTAGCGGGGGGGAGGGCTGAGCAGTTCTTC. The chain uses TRBV3-1 (or the pseudogene TRBV3-2) and TRBJ2-1, with TRBD2 matching over 14 bases. This CDR3 spans 16 amino acids. Germline assignment: CDR1 LGHDT and CDR2 YNNKEL (reference sequence). The ends lost 1 base at V and 9 bases at J; junction bases unmatched: 5.

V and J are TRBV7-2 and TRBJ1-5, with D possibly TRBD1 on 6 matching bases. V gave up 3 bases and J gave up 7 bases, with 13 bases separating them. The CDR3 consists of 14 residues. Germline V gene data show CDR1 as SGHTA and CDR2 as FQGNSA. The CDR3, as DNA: TGTGCCAGCAGCTTCAGGGGAGGAAGACAGCCCCAGCATTTT. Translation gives CASSFRGGRQPQHF.

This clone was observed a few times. In DNA form, the CDR3 reads TGTGCCACCTCCTACCAGGATGGGGATTCACCCCTCCACTTT. Its translation is CATSYQDGDSPLHF. The chain recombines TRBV10-3 with TRBJ1-6; D call uncertain. With 10 bases removed from V and 8 bases from J, the gap between germline ends came to 18 bases. Germline V gives CDR1 ENHRY, CDR2 SYGVKD. The CDR3 is made up of 14 amino acids.

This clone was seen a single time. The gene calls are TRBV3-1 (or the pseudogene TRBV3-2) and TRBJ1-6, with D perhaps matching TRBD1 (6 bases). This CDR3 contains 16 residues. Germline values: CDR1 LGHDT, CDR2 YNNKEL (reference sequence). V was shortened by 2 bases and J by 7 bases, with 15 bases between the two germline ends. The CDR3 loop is CASSQPPGHRNSPLHF. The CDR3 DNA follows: TGTGCCAGCAGCCAACCTCCGGGACACCGGAATTCACCCCTCCACTTT.

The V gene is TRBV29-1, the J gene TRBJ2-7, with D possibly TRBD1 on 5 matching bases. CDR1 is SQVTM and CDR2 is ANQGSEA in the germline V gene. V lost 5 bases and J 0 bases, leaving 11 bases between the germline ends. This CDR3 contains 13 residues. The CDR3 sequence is CSVQGVGSYEQYF. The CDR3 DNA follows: TGCAGCGTTCAAGGGGTGGGCTCCTACGAGCAGTACTTC.

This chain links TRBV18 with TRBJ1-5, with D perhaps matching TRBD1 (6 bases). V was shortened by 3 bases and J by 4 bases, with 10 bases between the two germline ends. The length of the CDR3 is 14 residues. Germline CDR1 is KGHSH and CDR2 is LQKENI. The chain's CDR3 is CASSPGHRNQPQHF. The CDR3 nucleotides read TGTGCCAGCTCACCGGGACATCGTAATCAGCCCCAGCATTTT.

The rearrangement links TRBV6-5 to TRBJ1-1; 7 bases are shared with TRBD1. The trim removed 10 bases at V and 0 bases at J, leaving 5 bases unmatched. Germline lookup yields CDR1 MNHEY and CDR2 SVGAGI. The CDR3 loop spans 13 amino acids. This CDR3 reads CATTGIMNTEAFF. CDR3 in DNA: TGTGCCACGACAGGGATCATGAACACTGAAGCTTTCTTT.

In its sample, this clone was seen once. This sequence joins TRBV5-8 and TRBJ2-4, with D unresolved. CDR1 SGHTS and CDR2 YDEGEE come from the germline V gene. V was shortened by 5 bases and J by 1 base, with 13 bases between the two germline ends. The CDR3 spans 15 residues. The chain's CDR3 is CASSYGRRAKNIQYF. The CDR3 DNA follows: TGTGCCAGCAGTTACGGACGTCGGGCCAAAAACATTCAGTACTTC.